These T cell receptor beta chains were read from a single sample in a study of blood T cells in healthy people across ages. TCRdb fed the 5' RACE reads into MiXCR, producing one record per CDR3 protein. The sample records about 1.4 million distinct CDR3 sequences, around 59% being singletons. The sample taken for sequencing was blood. The receptor set was obtained from a man in his late teens or twenties in good health. CDR3s include the opening cysteine and the closing phenylalanine or tryptophan. Fields, in order: clone size, D gene, J gene, V gene, CDR3 DNA, CDR3 protein. D genes are given only for firm matches. Clone size appears in some rows only: once, few, many, or a class for an expanded clone.

- - TRBJ2-7 TRBV29-1 TGCAGCGTTGAAAGGAGGGCGTCCTACGAGCAGTACTTC CSVERRASYEQYF
once TRBD1 TRBJ1-1 TRBV19 TGTGCCAGTAGTACTATGGACAGGATGGCAACTGAAGCTTTCTTT CASSTMDRMATEAFF
- - TRBJ2-5 TRBV28 TGTGCCAGCAGTTTTGGCAGGGCGGTGTACTTC CASSFGRAVYF
few TRBD2 TRBJ2-5 TRBV7-2 TGTGCCAGCAGCTTAGTTACTAGCGGGTACCAAGAGACCCAGTACTTC CASSLVTSGYQETQYF
- - TRBJ1-5 TRBV20-1 TGCAGTGCTAGAAACGTCTGGGGATCTCAGCCCCAGCATTTT CSARNVWGSQPQHF
- - TRBJ1-2 TRBV7-2 TGTGCCAGCAGCCTGGACAGCGGGGACTATGGCTACACCTTC CASSLDSGDYGYTF
- - TRBJ2-1 TRBV20-1 TGCAGTGCTAACCCAGGGTCTTTATATGAGCAGTTCTTC CSANPGSLYEQFF
few - TRBJ2-1 TRBV21-1 TGTGCCAGCAGCAAAGCCGAAAGGGGCAATGAGCAGTTCTTC CASSKAERGNEQFF
few - TRBJ2-1 TRBV9 TGTGCCAGCAGCGTAGCGTCTGAGCAGTTCTTC CASSVASEQFF
- - TRBJ2-1 TRBV14 TGTGCCAGCAGCCAAGAACGGGGAATGGTACAGTTCTTC CASSQERGMVQFF
- TRBD1 TRBJ1-1 TRBV4-1 TGCGCCAGCAGCCAGGTTTCCGGGACAGGGGGTGAAGCTTTCTTT CASSQVSGTGGEAFF
- TRBD1 TRBJ2-4 TRBV20-1 TGCAGTGCTTTCCCGGGACAGGGCCGTAACATTCAGTACTTC CSAFPGQGRNIQYF
- TRBD2 TRBJ2-1 TRBV20-1 TGCAGTGCTAGAGATTCAGGAGCGGGAGGGCCTATTTACAATGAGCAGTTCTTC CSARDSGAGGPIYNEQFF
few - TRBJ1-1 TRBV20-1 TGCGGGTTTGACACTGAAGCTTTCTTT CGFDTEAFF
- - TRBJ1-4 TRBV2 TGTGCCAGCAGTGAAAGGACGGTTGGAGAAAAACTGTTTTTT CASSERTVGEKLFF
- - TRBJ2-3 TRBV20-1 TGCAGTGCGGTTTTGGGGGGGCTCGCAGATACGCAGTATTTT CSAVLGGLADTQYF
- - TRBJ1-2 TRBV21-1 TGTGCCAGCAGCTCCCGCCCGGGGGAGACTAACTATGGCTACACCTTC CASSSRPGETNYGYTF
- - TRBJ1-2 TRBV20-1 TGCAGTGCTAGTCACAGAGCTAACTATGGCTACACCTTC CSASHRANYGYTF
- TRBD1 TRBJ2-3 TRBV20-1 TGCAGTGCCCCCGACAGGGGGATCACAGATACGCAGTATTTT CSAPDRGITDTQYF
- - TRBJ1-1 TRBV4-2 TGTGCCAGCAGCCAAGATCGGGGATTGTGGGCTTTCTTT CASSQDRGLWAFF
many - TRBJ2-1 TRBV12-3/TRBV12-4 TGTGCCAGCAGTTTCACTAGCTCCTACAATGAGCAGTTCTTC CASSFTSSYNEQFF
few - TRBJ2-7 TRBV6-5 TGTGCCAGCAGGAGACCTAGGACCTACGAGCAGTACTTC CASRRPRTYEQYF
- TRBD2 TRBJ2-5 TRBV10-3 TGTGCCATCAGTCCGACCCAACTAGCGGTCGGCTACAATGAACAGTACTTC CAISPTQLAVGYNEQYF
- - TRBJ2-7 TRBV6-5 TGTGCCACCCTGGACAGCTCGGACTACGAGCAGTACTTC CATLDSSDYEQYF
- - TRBJ1-4 TRBV6-2/TRBV6-3 TGTGCCAGCAGTTCCCGAAGGGACGAAAAACTGTTTTTT CASSSRRDEKLFF
- TRBD2 TRBJ2-7 TRBV11-2 TGTGCCAGCAGCTTTGTGCTAGCGGGAGAAGGGGAGCAGTACTTC CASSFVLAGEGEQYF
once - TRBJ1-2 TRBV25-1 TGTGCCAGCAGTGAAGTGGGGGCGTTGAATGGCTACACCTTC CASSEVGALNGYTF
- TRBD2 TRBJ2-7 TRBV13 TGTGCCAGCAGTATTACTATAGCGGGGGGGGCCGATATGGCCTACGAGCAGTACTTC CASSITIAGGADMAYEQYF
- TRBD2 TRBJ2-3 TRBV19 TGTGCCAGCGCCCGAGCGGGAGCTGCAGATACGCAGTATTTT CASARAGAADTQYF
- TRBD1 TRBJ1-6 TRBV4-1 TGCGCCAGCAGCCAAGTGCAGGGGGGCAATTCACCCCTCCACTTT CASSQVQGGNSPLHF
- - TRBJ1-1 TRBV3-1 TGTGCCAGCTCCTTCGTGCAGGGCGGGTTTCCTGAAGCTTTCTTT CASSFVQGGFPEAFF
- - TRBJ1-6 TRBV7-2 TGTGCCAGCAGCCCGCCGTATAATTCACCCCTCCACTTT CASSPPYNSPLHF
- - TRBJ2-3 TRBV4-1 TGCGCCAGCAGCCAACTTGGGGATATCACAGATACGCAGTATTTT CASSQLGDITDTQYF
- - TRBJ1-2 TRBV7-9 TGTGCCAGCACGGGCAGCGACTTCAACTATGGCTACACCTTC CASTGSDFNYGYTF
- - TRBJ1-4 TRBV25-1 TGTGCCAGCAGTGAAGAGCGATTTAGAAAACTGTTTTTT CASSEERFRKLFF
many TRBD1 TRBJ2-1 TRBV27 TGTGCCAGAGGGACAGAGGACGACAATGAGCAGTTCTTC CARGTEDDNEQFF
- TRBD1 TRBJ1-1 TRBV5-1 TGCGCCAGCAGCTTGGGGGACAGGGTGGTCACTGAAGCTTTCTTT CASSLGDRVVTEAFF
once - TRBJ1-1 TRBV20-1 TGCAGTGCTAGAGATCTGGGGTACACTGAAGCTTTCTTT CSARDLGYTEAFF
- - TRBJ1-4 TRBV29-1 TGCAGCGTTGAAGGCGGTTCAGATGAAAAACTGTTTTTT CSVEGGSDEKLFF
- TRBD1 TRBJ1-2 TRBV12-3/TRBV12-4 TGTGCCAGCAGTCCGGGGACAGAGCAACTCTATGGCTACACCTTC CASSPGTEQLYGYTF
- - TRBJ2-7 TRBV10-3 TGTGCCATAGGTCCGGGACCGTCCTACGAGCAGTACTTC CAIGPGPSYEQYF
few - TRBJ2-1 TRBV5-5 TGTGCCAGCAGCAATGACTTACGATTCGATGAGCAGTTCTTC CASSNDLRFDEQFF
- - TRBJ2-7 TRBV10-3 TGTGCCACCGACCCCTCTGGGGCCGAGCAGTACTTC CATDPSGAEQYF
- TRBD2 TRBJ2-7 TRBV29-1 TGCAGCGTTGAAGGTGGGACTAGCGGGACCTACGAGCAGTACTTC CSVEGGTSGTYEQYF
- - TRBJ1-2 TRBV12-3/TRBV12-4 TGTGCCAGCAGCTCCATCGGTGGCTTCAACTATGGCTACACCTTC CASSSIGGFNYGYTF
once TRBD2 TRBJ2-3 TRBV20-1 TGCAGTGTCCAGCGGGGGGGCTACACAGATACGCAGTATTTT CSVQRGGYTDTQYF
few - TRBJ2-7 TRBV9 TGTGCCAGCAGTGGGCCTAGCTCCTACGAGCAGTACTTC CASSGPSSYEQYF
- - TRBJ2-5 TRBV5-6 TGTGCCAGCAGCGCGATCTGGGCAGGGAGCCAAGAGACCCAGTACTTC CASSAIWAGSQETQYF